This T cell receptor beta chain was recorded in a study of patients and donors after allogeneic stem cell transplantation. The CDR3 covers 17 residues. Germline-derived CDR1 and CDR2 are LGHNA and YNFKEQ. Trimming removed 0 bases at V and 1 base at J, with 14 bases between. TCRdb recomputed calls from the RT-PCR reads with MiXCR, one row per CDR3 protein. The table has a few hundred thousand distinct CDR3 sequences, 35% to 45% seen once. The rearrangement joins TRBV4-2 to TRBJ2-3, with D hard to call. Sequencing input: blood, either unsorted or a sorted T cell fraction (not recorded which). The sequence derives from a human donor who was either an allogeneic HSCT recipient or a stem cell or donor lymphocyte infusion donor (not recorded which). It is not recorded whose cells these are; they may come from a transplant donor. The DNA of the CDR3 is TGTGCCAGCAGCCAAGAGGGTAGCCCTATTGGCACAGATACGCAGTATTTT. It yields the protein CASSQEGSPIGTDTQYF.